Presented here are 18 T cell receptor beta chains from one specimen sequenced in a study of early T cells in non-severe SARS-CoV-2 infection. MiXCR was run by TCRdb on the 5' RACE reads, yielding one entry per CDR3 protein. The table records about 60,000 distinct CDR3 sequences, around 12% of them present only once. Sequenced: whole blood. The origin of the receptors is an adult who was a healthcare worker with PCR-confirmed SARS-CoV-2 infection or an uninfected control (not recorded which).

The table lists this clonotype with many counts. The chain is built from TRBV2 and TRBJ1-4; 8 nucleotides match TRBD1. Germline V gene lookup returns CDR1 SNHLY and CDR2 FYNNEI. Trimming took 6 bases from V and 10 from J; bases not matched to a gene: 7. This CDR3 has 13 amino acids. Here the CDR3 DNA reads TGTGCCAGCAGCGGGACAGGAGATATAAAACTGTTTTTT. It yields the protein CASSGTGDIKLFF.

This clonotype turned up a few times. The rearrangement joins TRBV2 to TRBJ1-4; weak D call: TRBD1 (6 bases). V was shortened by 6 bases and J by 7 bases, with 15 bases between the two germline ends. The CDR3 spans 14 residues. Germline lookup yields CDR1 SNHLY and CDR2 FYNNEI. The CDR3 protein is CASSVDSHGEKLFF. DNA of the CDR3: TGTGCCAGCAGCGTGGACAGTCATGGTGAAAAACTGTTTTTT.

This clonotype was detected many times. The CDR3: CSVLGTSGREQFF. CDR3 DNA sequence: TGCAGCGTTCTGGGGACTAGCGGAAGGGAGCAGTTCTTC. J is TRBJ2-1 and V is TRBV29-1; TRBD2 matches 11 bases. Germline CDR1 is SQVTM and CDR2 is ANQGSEA. Trimming took 5 bases from V and 10 from J; bases not matched to a gene: 7. The CDR3 has 13 amino acids.

This chain uses TRBV7-9 with TRBJ1-1; D may be TRBD1 (6 bases). Trimming stripped 5 bases from V and 1 base from J, with 26 bases between. Germline V gene sequence: CDR1 SEHNR, CDR2 FQNEAQ (reference sequence). This CDR3 comprises 19 residues. CDR3 nucleotides: TGTGCCAGCAGCCGTTTTGGGGGGCAAGCCGGGACAAGGAACACTGAAGCTTTCTTT. It specifies CASSRFGGQAGTRNTEAFF.

The rearrangement links TRBV30 to TRBJ1-2, with D hard to call. Germline V CDR1 and CDR2: GTSNPN, SVGIG (reference sequence). The CDR3 extends over 13 amino acids. Trimming took off 0 bases at V and 0 bases at J, with 5 bases between the two ends. The CDR3 loop is CAWSVPANYGYTF. DNA for the CDR3: TGTGCCTGGAGTGTGCCAGCTAACTATGGCTACACCTTC. Full variable domain (outside the CDR3, taken from reference TRBV30 and TRBJ1-2): SQTIHQWPATLVQPVGSPLSLECTVEGTSNPNLYWYRQAAGRGLQLLFYSVGIGQISSEVPQNLSASRPQDRQFILSSKKLLLSDSGFYLCAWSVPANYGYTFGSGTRLTVV.

This clonotype was recorded many times. The CDR3 sequence: CSARDSPAPYEQYF. The CDR3 nucleotides read TGCAGTGCTAGAGATTCTCCGGCCCCCTACGAGCAGTACTTC. The chain combines TRBV20-1 with TRBJ2-7; D ambiguous. The CDR3 spans 14 residues. Looked up from germline, CDR1 is DFQATT and CDR2 is SNEGSKA (reference sequence). Between the trimmed V and J ends, which lost 0 bases and 2 bases, there was a span of 11 bases.

The CDR3 reads CASSLGEGYEQYF. In DNA form, the CDR3 reads TGTGCCAGTAGTCTCGGGGAAGGCTACGAGCAGTACTTC. The rearrangement links TRBV19 to TRBJ2-7, with D possibly matching TRBD2 (5 bases). Germline CDR1 and CDR2: LNHDA and SQIVND (reference sequence). Between the trimmed V and J ends, which lost 5 bases and 3 bases, there was a span of 11 bases. This CDR3 region has 13 residues. Variable domain in full (rest from reference TRBV19 and TRBJ2-7): DGGITQSPKYLFRKEGQNVTLSCEQNLNHDAMYWYRQDPGQGLRLIYYSQIVNDFQKGDIAEGYSVSREKKESFPLTVTSAQKNPTAFYLCASSLGEGYEQYFGPGTRLTVT.

This clonotype was seen repeatedly, ten times or more. V gene TRBV5-1 combines with J gene TRBJ1-5; no firm D call. Looked up from germline, CDR1 is SGHRS and CDR2 is YFSETQ. Trimming pared 0 bases from V and 9 bases from J, leaving 16 bases between. The length of the CDR3 is 15 residues. DNA of the CDR3: TGCGCCAGCAGCTTGGACGGACGGGGAATCCTGCCCCAGCATTTT. Its protein is CASSLDGRGILPQHF.

This clonotype occurred a few times. The chain joins TRBV20-1 to TRBJ1-5, with 9 nucleotides matching TRBD1. CDR3 size: 17 residues. Losses at the gene ends were 6 bases for V and 0 bases for J; bases not matched to a gene: 12. The germline V gene encodes CDR1 DFQATT and CDR2 SNEGSKA (reference sequence). The CDR3 DNA sequence: TGCAGTGCCACCAAGGACAGGGGATTATATAGCAATCAGCCCCAGCATTTT. The encoded protein is CSATKDRGLYSNQPQHF.

Comment on this clonotype: Possible read error: a much larger clone is one base away. V usage is TRBV19 and J usage is TRBJ1-3; TRBD1 might be the D (6 bases). The CDR3 sequence is 16 residues long. Germline CDR1 and CDR2: LNHDA and SQIVND (reference sequence). The CDR3 DNA is TGTGCCAGTAGTACCCACGGGACAAACTCTGTAAACACCATATATTTT. Amino acid sequence: CASSTHGTNSVNTIYF.

This clonotype was recorded at least ten times. CDR3: CASSGSAGGQYF. The CDR3 nucleotides read TGTGCCAGCAGTGGTAGCGCGGGAGGGCAGTACTTC. The rearrangement joins TRBV6-5 to TRBJ2-7, with 8 bases fitting TRBD2. Trimming removed 5 bases from V and 9 bases from J; junction bases left unmatched: 6. The CDR3 loop spans 12 amino acids. Germline loops: CDR1 MNHEY, CDR2 SVGAGI.

CDR3 nucleotide sequence: TGCAGCGTTGGGGGGACAGGGTTCACCGGGGAGCTGTTTTTT. Protein: CSVGGTGFTGELFF. The rearrangement links TRBV29-1 to TRBJ2-2, with TRBD1 matching 9 bases. The germline CDR1 and CDR2 sequences are SQVTM and ANQGSEA. This CDR3 contains 14 residues. J lost 4 bases, V lost 4 bases, and 4 bases had no gene match.

This clonotype was counted a few times. CDR3 sequence (DNA): TGCGCCAGCAGCTTGGAGGGACTAGAAGGGAACGAGCAGTACTTC. Protein: CASSLEGLEGNEQYF. The chain combines TRBV5-1 with TRBJ2-7; TRBD2 matches at 8 bases. V shed 0 bases and J 5 bases; nucleotides not matched to a gene: 7. The CDR3 is made up of 15 amino acids. CDR1 and CDR2 (germline): SGHRS, YFSETQ.

CDR3 coding DNA: TGCGCCAGCAGCCACTCTATGAGGGACTCCCAAAGCACAGATACGCAGTATTTT. Encoded protein: CASSHSMRDSQSTDTQYF. The chain is built from TRBV4-3 and TRBJ2-3; perhaps TRBD2 as D (6 bases). The CDR3 loop spans 18 amino acids. The V end was cut by 3 bases, the J end by 0 bases, with 19 bases between. The germline CDR1 and CDR2 sequences are LGHNA and YSLEER.

The rearrangement joins TRBV24-1 to TRBJ2-1, with D possibly being TRBD1 (5 bases). CDR3 size: 13 residues. Germline assignment: CDR1 KGHDR and CDR2 SFDVKD. The V gene lost 2 bases and the J gene lost 6 bases, with 7 bases spanning the gap. CDR3 nucleotides: TGTGCCACCAGTGATTATAGGGGCAATGAGCAGTTCTTC. The encoded protein is CATSDYRGNEQFF.

This clonotype was found many times. The V call is TRBV7-9, the J call TRBJ1-1; D gene unclear. Germline values: CDR1 SEHNR, CDR2 FQNEAQ (reference sequence). V dropped 3 bases and J dropped 4 bases, with 15 bases sitting between them. The CDR3 length is 15 residues. The chain's CDR3 is CASSLNHDGGTEAFF. DNA for the CDR3: TGTGCCAGCAGCTTGAACCATGACGGTGGCACTGAAGCTTTCTTT.

Only a few counts were recorded for this clonotype. The rearrangement uses TRBV10-3 and TRBJ1-1; 9 bases match TRBD1. The V gene end was trimmed by 2 bases and the J gene end by 4 bases; junction bases not matched to a gene: 8. Per germline, CDR1 ENHRY and CDR2 SYGVKD. The CDR3 has 16 residues. The CDR3 region is CAISEGDRGSVTEAFF. CDR3 DNA sequence: TGTGCCATCAGTGAGGGAGACAGGGGGTCTGTCACTGAAGCTTTCTTT.

This clonotype has just one count. With a much larger clone just one base away, this may be a read error. This sequence joins TRBV27 and TRBJ1-2; 11 bases align to TRBD1. The CDR3 is 16 amino acids. Germline CDR1 MNHEY, CDR2 SMNVEV (reference sequence). This chain's CDR3 is CASSLRTGGIVYSYTF. The CDR3 coding sequence is TGTGCCAGCAGTTTAAGGACAGGGGGCATTGTCTATAGCTACACCTTC.